This TCR beta chain was found in a study of T cells in Graves' hyperthyroidism and ophthalmopathy. The overall study: Peripheral blood was taken when the disease was first diagnosed, before any treatment began. Study-level findings and limits: The model anticipated ophthalmopathy a median approximately 6.6 months pre-onset. Ophthalmopathy cases were set apart from stable hyperthyroidism by a 13 V-J model.

Authors of the study amplified TCR beta CDR3 regions from RNA transcripts. The HTBI primer set was used in a first-round RT-PCR of the TCR CDR3. MiXCR, applied by TCRdb to the multiplex PCR reads, yields one record per CDR3 protein. The sample has 450,000 to 600,000 distinct CDR3 sequences; 12% to 15% are singletons. The sample holds many counts of this clonotype. The antigen is unknown. This CDR3 spans 17 amino acids. With 4 bases clipped from V and 4 bases from J, the junction kept 10 bases outside the gene matches. The germline gives CDR1 LGHDT, CDR2 YNNKEL (reference sequence). The genes are TRBV3-1 and TRBJ1-2, with TRBD1 identical over 12 bases. This clonotype was obtained from a woman aged 40 to 55 with Graves' hyperthyroidism. The sample consisted of blood. As DNA, the CDR3 is TGTGCCAGCAGCCGTCCCGGGACAGGGGGCAGAAGCTATGGCTACACCTTC. Residues: CASSRPGTGGRSYGYTF.